This is a list of T cell receptor beta chains from one sample in a study of shared clonotypes between healthy human individuals. Here immunoSEQ multiplex PCR was the method, and the copy in TCRdb shows in-frame clones only, minus some. The table has about 2.4 million clones, approximately 94% seen once. The sample taken for sequencing was naive CD4+ T cells from PBMCs. These receptors were obtained from a man in his late teens or twenties in good health. Some clones in this sample may be carry-over from other donors' samples. Each CDR3 is given with its conserved first and last residue. D genes are given only for firm matches. The size entry is marked missing in some rows and otherwise reads once, few, many or a size class.

DNA	CDR3	size	D	V	length	J
TGTGCCAGCAGCTGGACACAGCTGAACACTGAAGCTTTCTTT	CASSWTQLNTEAFF	NA	NA	TRBV2	14	TRBJ1-1
TGTGCCAGCAGTGTTCGAAGACTAGCGTTCACGCAGTATTTT	CASSVRRLAFTQYF	NA	TRBD2	TRBV2	14	TRBJ2-3
TGTGCCAGTAGTATTTACAGGGGCAGGAATGAAAAACTGTTTTTT	CASSIYRGRNEKLFF	NA	TRBD1	TRBV19	15	TRBJ1-4
TGTGCCAGCGCGGGACAGCCGAACACTGAAGCTTTCTTT	CASAGQPNTEAFF	once	TRBD1	TRBV2	13	TRBJ1-1
TGTGCCAGCAGTTACGGGGGTATAGGTTCGGGAGCTTTCTTT	CASSYGGIGSGAFF	NA	NA	TRBV6-5	14	TRBJ1-1
TGTGCCAGCAGCTTAGTACGGAACACTGAAGCTTTCTTT	CASSLVRNTEAFF	NA	NA	TRBV7-8	13	TRBJ1-1
TGTGCCAGCAGCCCTCGAGGGTCGACAGGGATCACTGAAGCTTTCTTT	CASSPRGSTGITEAFF	NA	TRBD1	TRBV7-9	16	TRBJ1-1
TGTGCCAGCAGTAGTGGGGGCGGGTACACTGAAGCTTTCTTT	CASSSGGGYTEAFF	once	NA	TRBV6-6	14	TRBJ1-1
TGTGCCAGCAGCCTGGGACTAGCGGGAGCGGCTGAGACCCAGTACTTC	CASSLGLAGAAETQYF	once	TRBD2	TRBV5-4	16	TRBJ2-5
TGTGCCAGCAGTTACTCGAAGAACACTGAAGCTTTCTTT	CASSYSKNTEAFF	few	NA	TRBV6-5	13	TRBJ1-1
TGCGCCAGCAGCCGGGGCCCGTCCTACGAGCAGTACTTC	CASSRGPSYEQYF	NA	NA	TRBV4-3	13	TRBJ2-7
TGTGCCAGCAGCTTAGTTCCCCATCTCAATGAGCAGTTCTTC	CASSLVPHLNEQFF	NA	NA	TRBV7-9	14	TRBJ2-1
TGTGCCAGCAGTTATGGGCAGTCCCCGAACTATGGCTACACCTTC	CASSYGQSPNYGYTF	NA	NA	TRBV6-5	15	TRBJ1-2
TGTGCCAGCAGTTCCCGAGGGGAGCAGTTCTTC	CASSSRGEQFF	NA	NA	TRBV28	11	TRBJ2-1
TGTGCCAGCAGCTCTAGGTCGAGCTCTGGAAACACCATATATTTT	CASSSRSSSGNTIYF	NA	NA	TRBV5-4	15	TRBJ1-3
TGTGCCAGCAGCGCAATACAGGGGGCGAGGGTGAGGATTCTAGCCAAAAACATTCAGTACTTC	CASSAIQGARVRILAKNIQYF	once	TRBD1	TRBV9	21	TRBJ2-4
TGTGCCAGCAGCTTAACCCGGGACTACACAGATACGCAGTATTTT	CASSLTRDYTDTQYF	NA	TRBD2	TRBV7-3	15	TRBJ2-3
TGTGCCAGTAGTCCACGGGACGGTGACTCCTACGAGCAGTACTTC	CASSPRDGDSYEQYF	NA	NA	TRBV19	15	TRBJ2-7
TGTGCCAGCAGTTCCCCGACGAAGGCGGGCGAGCAGTACTTC	CASSSPTKAGEQYF	NA	NA	TRBV28	14	TRBJ2-7
TGCGCCAGCAGCCCTATCCAGGGGGCGAGGGAGCAGTACTTC	CASSPIQGAREQYF	once	TRBD1	TRBV5-1	14	TRBJ2-7